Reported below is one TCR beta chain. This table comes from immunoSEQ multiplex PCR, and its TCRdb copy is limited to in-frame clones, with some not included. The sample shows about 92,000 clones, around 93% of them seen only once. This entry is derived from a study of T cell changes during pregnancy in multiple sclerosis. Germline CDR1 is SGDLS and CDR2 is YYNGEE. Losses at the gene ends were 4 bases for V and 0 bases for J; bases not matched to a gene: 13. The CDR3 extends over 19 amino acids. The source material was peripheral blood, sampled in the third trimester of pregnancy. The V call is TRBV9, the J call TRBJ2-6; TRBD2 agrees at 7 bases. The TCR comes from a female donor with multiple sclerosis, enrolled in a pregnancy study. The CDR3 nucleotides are TGTGCCAGCAGCCCGCGGACGGGGAGGGGTAGCTCTGGGGCCAACGTCCTGACTTTC. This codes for CASSPRTGRGSSGANVLTF.